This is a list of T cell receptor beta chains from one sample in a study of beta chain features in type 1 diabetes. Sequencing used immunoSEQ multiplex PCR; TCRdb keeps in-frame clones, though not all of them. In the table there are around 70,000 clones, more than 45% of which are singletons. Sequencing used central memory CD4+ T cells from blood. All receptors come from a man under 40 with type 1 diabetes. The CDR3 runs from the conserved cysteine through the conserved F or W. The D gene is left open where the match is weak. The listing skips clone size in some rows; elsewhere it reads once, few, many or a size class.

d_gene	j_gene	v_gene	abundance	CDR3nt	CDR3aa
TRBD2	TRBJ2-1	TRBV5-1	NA	TGCGCCAGCAGCTCGGGACTAGCGCGCAATGAGCAGTTCTTC	CASSSGLARNEQFF
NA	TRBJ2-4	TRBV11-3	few	TGTGCCAGCAGCTTAAAGGGGGAGTCCAAAAACATTCAGTACTTC	CASSLKGESKNIQYF
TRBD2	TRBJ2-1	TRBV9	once	TGTGCCAGCAGCGTCTTCGGGACTAGCGGGACCTACAATGAGCAGTTCTTC	CASSVFGTSGTYNEQFF
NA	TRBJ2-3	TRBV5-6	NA	TGTGCCAGCAGCTTGACGACCGGGGGTACAGATACGCAGTATTTT	CASSLTTGGTDTQYF
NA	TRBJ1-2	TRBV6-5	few	TGTGCCAGCAGTCCTACCGGTACCTTTGGCTACACCTTC	CASSPTGTFGYTF
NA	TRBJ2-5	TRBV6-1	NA	TGTGCCAGCAGGCGGGAGACCCAGTACTTC	CASRRETQYF
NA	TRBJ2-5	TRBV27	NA	TGTGCCAGCAGTTCATCTCAGGGGTATGGAGAGACCCAGTACTTC	CASSSSQGYGETQYF
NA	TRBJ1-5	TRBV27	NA	TGTGCCAGCAGTCGCCCAGGGCTCAATCAGCCCCAGCATTTT	CASSRPGLNQPQHF
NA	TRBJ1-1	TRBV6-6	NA	TGTGCCAGCAGTTCACAGGGAAACACTGAAGCTTTCTTT	CASSSQGNTEAFF
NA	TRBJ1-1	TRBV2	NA	TGTGCCGGTACTAAGAACACTGAAGCTTTCTTT	CAGTKNTEAFF